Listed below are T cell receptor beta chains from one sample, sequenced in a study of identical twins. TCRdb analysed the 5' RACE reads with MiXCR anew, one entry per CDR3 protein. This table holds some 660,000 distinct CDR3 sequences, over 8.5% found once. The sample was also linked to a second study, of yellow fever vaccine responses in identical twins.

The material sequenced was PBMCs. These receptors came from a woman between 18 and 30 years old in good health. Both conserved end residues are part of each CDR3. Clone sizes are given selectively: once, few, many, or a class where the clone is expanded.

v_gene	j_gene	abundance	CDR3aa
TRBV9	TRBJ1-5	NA	CASSAGGPYSNQPQHF
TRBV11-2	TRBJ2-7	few	CASSGHGGRAYEQYF
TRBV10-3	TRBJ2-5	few	CAISDPGTSGRPYVETQYF
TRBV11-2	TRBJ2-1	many	CASSSSTSGGPQSSYNEQFF
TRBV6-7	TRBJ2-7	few	CASSYSVTGAPYEQYF
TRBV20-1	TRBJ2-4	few	CSARGGGGTQYF
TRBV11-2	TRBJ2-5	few	CASRVRGADLQETQYF
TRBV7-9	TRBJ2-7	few	CASSPRIGTYEQYF
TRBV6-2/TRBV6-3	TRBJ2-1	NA	CASGRPGGGRNEQFF
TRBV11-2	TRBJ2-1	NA	CASSFLDSYNEQFF
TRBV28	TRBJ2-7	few	CASSFPRRGVKGEQYF
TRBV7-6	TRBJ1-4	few	CASSFSRQDNEKLFF
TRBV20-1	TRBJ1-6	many	CSAAPGNSPLHF
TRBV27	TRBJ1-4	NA	CASSGLIGHEKLFF
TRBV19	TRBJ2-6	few	CASSIDTGSGANVLTF
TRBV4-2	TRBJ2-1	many	CASSPWWFSGGSYNEQFF
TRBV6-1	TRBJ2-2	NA	CASSPRRGNTGELFF
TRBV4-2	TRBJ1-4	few	CASSQELAGANEKLFF